Sequencing of this TCR beta chain was carried out in a study of CD4+ T cells in melanoma. The assay was immunoSEQ multiplex PCR, and TCRdb's table has in-frame clones only and misses some. Among under 5,500 clones listed, 62% were seen once. V trimming: 0 bases; J trimming: 4 bases; junction bases outside the gene matches: 7. The CDR3 has 16 amino acids. The V gene's germline CDR1 is LGHNA and CDR2 YSLEER. The sequence was obtained from a human donor with melanoma. Sequencing was done on a sample of cells from a culture (not recorded whether cultured in vitro). The chain joins TRBV4-3 to TRBJ1-2, with TRBD1 identical over 8 bases. CDR3 nucleotides: TGCGCCAGCAGCCAAGAGGGGACAGGCGCCCTCTATGGCTACACCTTC. Its translation is CASSQEGTGALYGYTF.